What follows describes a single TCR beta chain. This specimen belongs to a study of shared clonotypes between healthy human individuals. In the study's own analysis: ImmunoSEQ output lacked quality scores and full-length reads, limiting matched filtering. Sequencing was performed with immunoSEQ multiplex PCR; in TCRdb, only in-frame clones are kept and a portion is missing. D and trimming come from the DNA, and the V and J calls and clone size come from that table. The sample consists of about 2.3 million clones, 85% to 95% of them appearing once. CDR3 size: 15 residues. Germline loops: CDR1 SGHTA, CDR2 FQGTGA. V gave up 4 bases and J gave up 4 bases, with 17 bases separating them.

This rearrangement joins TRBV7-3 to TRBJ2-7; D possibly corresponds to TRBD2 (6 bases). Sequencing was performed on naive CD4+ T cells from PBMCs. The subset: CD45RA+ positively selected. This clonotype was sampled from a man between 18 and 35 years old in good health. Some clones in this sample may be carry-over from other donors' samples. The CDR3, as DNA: TGTGCCAGCAGCTATGAGGGCGTTAGCGGATACGAGCAGTACTTC. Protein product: CASSYEGVSGYEQYF.